The next 9 T cell receptor beta chains were all read from a single sample in a study of cytomegalovirus exposure and HLA in healthy donors. With 60 Vbeta and 13 Jbeta primers, the PCR was carried out. TCRdb's table, derived via immunoSEQ multiplex PCR, lists solely in-frame clones and lacks some. The sample includes some 110,000 clones, around 75% seen only once; the top ten take less than 5%. The material sequenced was PBMCs. Source of these receptors: a man in his 60s in good health and CMV-seropositive.

Points on this clone: Sequence at one end of the junction differs from germline and may be a read error. The CDR3 spells CSSSLNRGGDTEAFF. The CDR3 DNA follows: TGTTCCAGCAGCTTAAACAGGGGGGGGGACACTGAAGCTTTCTTT. The rearrangement uses TRBV7-9 and TRBJ1-1, with TRBD1 matching over 8 bases. Germline V gene sequence: CDR1 SEHNR, CDR2 FQNEAQ (reference sequence). The CDR3 runs to 15 residues.

This clone came up a few times. This chain uses TRBV6-6 with TRBJ2-5, with D possibly being TRBD1 (6 bases). Trimming removed 5 bases from V and 5 bases from J, with 15 bases in between. Per the germline V gene, CDR1 is MNHNY and CDR2 is SVGAGI (reference sequence). The CDR3 is 14 residues long. The CDR3 region is CASSTDRMRETQYF. CDR3 bases: TGTGCCAGCAGTACCGACAGGATGCGGGAGACCCAGTACTTC.

This clone was detected only a few times. This rearrangement joins TRBV6-5 to TRBJ2-2; 8 bases map to TRBD1. CDR1 and CDR2 (germline): MNHEY, SVGAGI. With V trimmed by 7 bases and J by 6 bases, 7 bases remained unmatched. The CDR3 totals 14 residues. CDR3 sequence reads: CASTMDREAGELFF. CDR3 sequence (DNA): TGTGCCAGCACTATGGACAGGGAGGCCGGGGAGCTGTTTTTT.

This clone was counted once. The chain carries TRBV19 and TRBJ2-3; 9 nucleotides line up with TRBD2. Germline V gene lookup returns CDR1 LNHDA and CDR2 SQIVND (reference sequence). The CDR3 is 15 amino acids. V was pared by 4 bases and J by 2 bases, with 4 bases of the junction left unmatched. In DNA, the CDR3 is TGTGCCAGTAGTACGGCGGGGGGGACCACAGATACGCAGTATTTT. Its protein product is CASSTAGGTTDTQYF.

The CDR3 here is CASSLVAGQPQHF. The CDR3 DNA reads as TGTGCCAGCAGCTTGGTCGCCGGTCAGCCCCAGCATTTT. The V call is TRBV5-6, the J call TRBJ1-5, with D uncertain. There are 13 residues in the CDR3. In germline, CDR1 is SGHDT, CDR2 YYEEEE. Trimming pared 0 bases from V and 6 bases from J, leaving 7 bases between.

The chain joins TRBV7-9 to TRBJ2-1; D is perhaps TRBD2 (6 bases). V lost 4 bases and J lost 7, with 17 bases in between. The CDR3 spans 15 residues. CDR1 and CDR2 from the germline V gene are SEHNR and FQNEAQ (reference sequence). The CDR3 coding sequence is TGTGCCAGCAGCTCTAACGCGCCTAGCGTTAATGAGCAGTTCTTC. Encoded protein: CASSSNAPSVNEQFF.

This clone was observed a handful of times. The V and J genes are TRBV23-1 and TRBJ2-5; possible D gene TRBD2, 6 bases. TRBV23-1 belongs to the ORF category, with a function that is uncertain. Trimming took 6 bases from V and 10 from J, leaving 18 bases between them. The CDR3 is 13 amino acids. The CDR3 sequence: CASSPVRGAIQYF. In DNA form, the CDR3 reads TGCGCCAGCAGCCCGGTCCGCGGGGCTATCCAGTACTTC.

The rearrangement joins TRBV30 to TRBJ1-2; 7 bases align to TRBD1. Per the germline V gene, CDR1 is GTSNPN and CDR2 is SVGIG (reference sequence). This CDR3 region has 16 residues. J was trimmed by 7 bases and V by 8 bases; bases with no gene match: 22. The CDR3 region is CATSRDRVMGGGGYTF. DNA for the CDR3: TGTGCCACCAGCCGAGACAGGGTCATGGGGGGTGGTGGCTACACCTTC.

The CDR3 reads CASSASKLGEGRSNQPQHF. The CDR3, as DNA: TGTGCCAGCAGCGCCTCTAAGTTAGGGGAGGGTAGAAGCAATCAGCCCCAGCATTTT. The V gene is TRBV9, the J gene TRBJ1-5; a possible D gene is TRBD1 (5 bases). Germline V lookup: CDR1 SGDLS, CDR2 YYNGEE. This CDR3 region has 19 residues. V was shortened by 3 bases and J by 1 base, with 23 bases between the two germline ends.